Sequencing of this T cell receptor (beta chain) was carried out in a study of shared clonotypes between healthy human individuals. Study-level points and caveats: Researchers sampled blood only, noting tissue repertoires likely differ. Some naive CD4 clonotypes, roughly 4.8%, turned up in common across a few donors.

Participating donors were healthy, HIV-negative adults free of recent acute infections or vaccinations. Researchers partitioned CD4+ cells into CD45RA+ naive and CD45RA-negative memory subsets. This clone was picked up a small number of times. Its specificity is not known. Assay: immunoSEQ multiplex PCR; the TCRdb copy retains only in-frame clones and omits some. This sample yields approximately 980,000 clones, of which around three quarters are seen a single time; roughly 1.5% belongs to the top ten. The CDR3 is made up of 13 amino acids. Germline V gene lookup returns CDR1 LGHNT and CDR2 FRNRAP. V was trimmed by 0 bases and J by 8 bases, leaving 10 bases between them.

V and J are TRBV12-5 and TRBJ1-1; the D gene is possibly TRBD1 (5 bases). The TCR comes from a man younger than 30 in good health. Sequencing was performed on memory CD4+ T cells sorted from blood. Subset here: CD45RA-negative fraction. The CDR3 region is CASGLVPGNEAFF. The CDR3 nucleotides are TGTGCTAGTGGTTTGGTACCAGGGAACGAAGCTTTCTTT.